The rows below give T cell receptor beta chains drawn from one sample of a study of T cells after yellow fever vaccination. One entry per CDR3 protein, called by TCRdb with MiXCR from the 5' RACE reads. The sample includes 170,000 or so distinct CDR3 sequences, approximately 6.2% of them seen just once. The specimen comprised CD4+ T cells sorted from PBMCs, sampled on the day of the first yellow fever vaccination. All receptors come from a man between 18 and 35 years old who received the YFV17D yellow fever vaccine. Each CDR3 is given with its conserved first and last residue. The D gene is left open where the match is weak. Part of the rows lack a size; the others show once, few, many or a class for expanded clones.

clone_size: .; v_call: TRBV7-3; j_call: TRBJ2-3; d_call: TRBD2; cdr3_nt: TGTGCCAGCAGCCTCCTAGCGGGGGCTAGCACAGATACGCAGTATTTT; cdr3_aa: CASSLLAGASTDTQYF
clone_size: many; v_call: TRBV12-3/TRBV12-4; j_call: TRBJ1-3; d_call: .; cdr3_nt: TGTGCCAGCAGTGCGTCGGCAGGCGGAAACACCATATATTTT; cdr3_aa: CASSASAGGNTIYF
clone_size: many; v_call: TRBV5-1; j_call: TRBJ2-5; d_call: .; cdr3_nt: TGCGCCAGCAGCTATCAGGGTAGAGAGACCCAGTACTTC; cdr3_aa: CASSYQGRETQYF
clone_size: few; v_call: TRBV7-8; j_call: TRBJ2-5; d_call: .; cdr3_nt: TGTGCCAGCAGCTTAAAGGGTGGGACGACCCAGTACTTC; cdr3_aa: CASSLKGGTTQYF
clone_size: many; v_call: TRBV30; j_call: TRBJ1-5; d_call: .; cdr3_nt: TGTGCCTGGAGTGTACGTAGCAATCAGCCCCAGCATTTT; cdr3_aa: CAWSVRSNQPQHF
clone_size: few; v_call: TRBV7-2; j_call: TRBJ1-2; d_call: TRBD1; cdr3_nt: TGTGCCACCCTCGGAGGGGGCGGCGGAGGGGGCTACACCTTC; cdr3_aa: CATLGGGGGGGYTF
clone_size: .; v_call: TRBV12-5; j_call: TRBJ2-3; d_call: .; cdr3_nt: TGTGCTAGTCTAAAGGGGGAAATCACAGATACGCAGTATTTT; cdr3_aa: CASLKGEITDTQYF
clone_size: few; v_call: TRBV7-9; j_call: TRBJ1-1; d_call: .; cdr3_nt: TGTGCCAGCAGCTTAATTCAGGGACAATACACTTTCTTT; cdr3_aa: CASSLIQGQYTFF
clone_size: many; v_call: TRBV5-1; j_call: TRBJ1-1; d_call: .; cdr3_nt: TGCGCCAGCAGCTTAGCAGGGAGGTCTGAAGCTTTCTTT; cdr3_aa: CASSLAGRSEAFF
clone_size: few; v_call: TRBV18; j_call: TRBJ1-1; d_call: .; cdr3_nt: TGTGCCAGCACACGACAGAACACTGAAGCTTTCTTT; cdr3_aa: CASTRQNTEAFF
clone_size: .; v_call: TRBV12-3/TRBV12-4; j_call: TRBJ1-1; d_call: .; cdr3_nt: TGTGCCAGCAGCCTCGTCGGGGTGAACACTGAAGCTTTCTTT; cdr3_aa: CASSLVGVNTEAFF
clone_size: few; v_call: TRBV3-1; j_call: TRBJ1-1; d_call: .; cdr3_nt: TGTGCCAGCAGCCGACAACAGGGTAACACTGAAGCTTTCTTT; cdr3_aa: CASSRQQGNTEAFF
clone_size: few; v_call: TRBV19; j_call: TRBJ2-5; d_call: .; cdr3_nt: TGTGCCAGTAGTACTTACATTCATCCGGGGCAGACCCAGTACTTC; cdr3_aa: CASSTYIHPGQTQYF
clone_size: .; v_call: TRBV2; j_call: TRBJ2-2; d_call: .; cdr3_nt: TGTGCCAGCGCGGAGCTCACCGGGGAGCTGTTTTTT; cdr3_aa: CASAELTGELFF
clone_size: .; v_call: TRBV19; j_call: TRBJ1-5; d_call: TRBD1; cdr3_nt: TGTGCCAGTAGGTCAATGGGACAGTTTAGCAATCAGCCCCAGCATTTT; cdr3_aa: CASRSMGQFSNQPQHF
clone_size: few; v_call: TRBV7-2; j_call: TRBJ1-2; d_call: TRBD1; cdr3_nt: TGTGCCAGCAGCTTAGGTGGCGGGACAGGGGTTGGCTACACCTTC; cdr3_aa: CASSLGGGTGVGYTF
clone_size: many; v_call: TRBV6-6; j_call: TRBJ2-7; d_call: .; cdr3_nt: TGTGCCAGCAGTGACAGAGTCTACGAGCAGTACTTC; cdr3_aa: CASSDRVYEQYF
clone_size: .; v_call: TRBV11-2; j_call: TRBJ1-2; d_call: .; cdr3_nt: TGTGCCAGCAGCTTAGTCCCAGGGTTGGCCTATGGCTACACCTTC; cdr3_aa: CASSLVPGLAYGYTF
clone_size: few; v_call: TRBV7-8; j_call: TRBJ2-1; d_call: .; cdr3_nt: TGTGCCAGCAGCCTTAGGGGACGCCCAGAGCAGTTCTTC; cdr3_aa: CASSLRGRPEQFF